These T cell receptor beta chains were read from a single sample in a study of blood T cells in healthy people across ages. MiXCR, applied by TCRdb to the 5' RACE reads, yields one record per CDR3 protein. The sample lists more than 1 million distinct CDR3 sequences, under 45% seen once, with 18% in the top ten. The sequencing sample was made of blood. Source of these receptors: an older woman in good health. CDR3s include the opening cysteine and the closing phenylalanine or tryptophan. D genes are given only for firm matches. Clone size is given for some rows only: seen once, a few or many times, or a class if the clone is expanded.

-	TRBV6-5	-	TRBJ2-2	TGTGCCAGCAGTTACGGGCAGACGAGCGGGGAGCTGTTTTTT	CASSYGQTSGELFF
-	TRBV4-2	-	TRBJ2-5	TGTGCCAGCAGCCAAGCCATCTCCCGGACAGCCCAGTACTTC	CASSQAISRTAQYF
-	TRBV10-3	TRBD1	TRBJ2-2	TGTGCCATCAGCGCGACAGGGGCCCGTGGGTTCGACACCGGGGAGCTGTTTTTT	CAISATGARGFDTGELFF
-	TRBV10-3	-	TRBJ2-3	TGTGCCATCAGTGGGACAAACACGGCGGGCACAGATACGCAGTATTTT	CAISGTNTAGTDTQYF
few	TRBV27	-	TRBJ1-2	TGTGCCAGCAGTACAACGGTGGGGTATGGCTACACCTTC	CASSTTVGYGYTF
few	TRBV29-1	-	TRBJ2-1	TGCAGCGTTGTAACGGTTGAGCAGTTCTTC	CSVVTVEQFF
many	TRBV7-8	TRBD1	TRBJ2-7	TGTGCCAGCAGCTCCGGGACAGGGGGCGACGAGCAGTACTTC	CASSSGTGGDEQYF
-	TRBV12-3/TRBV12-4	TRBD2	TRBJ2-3	TGTGCCAGCAGTCCAACATACAGGGGCGTAGGACTAGCGGGAGATGCAGATACGCAGTATTTT	CASSPTYRGVGLAGDADTQYF
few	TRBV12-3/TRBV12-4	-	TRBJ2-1	TGTGCCAGCAGGTTGGGGGGCGCTAATGAGCAGTTCTTC	CASRLGGANEQFF
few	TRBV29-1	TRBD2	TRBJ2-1	TGCAGCGTTGGGGGGACTAGCGGGAGGGGCGGCTACAATGAGCAGTTCTTC	CSVGGTSGRGGYNEQFF
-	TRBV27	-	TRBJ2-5	TGTGCCAGCAGGGGGGGACGAGCTGTCCAAGAGACCCAGTACTTC	CASRGGRAVQETQYF
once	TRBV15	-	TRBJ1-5	TGTGCCACCAGCAGAGTATACGGACCCAATCAGCCCCAGCATTTT	CATSRVYGPNQPQHF
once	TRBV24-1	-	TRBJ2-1	TGTGCCACCGAAGAGGGGGGAGGGATCAATGAGCAGTTCTTC	CATEEGGGINEQFF
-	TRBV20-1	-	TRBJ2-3	TGCAGTGCTAGAGACCAGGGCCTTGGGAGCGCAGATACGCAGTATTTT	CSARDQGLGSADTQYF
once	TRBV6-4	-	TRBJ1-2	TGTGCCAGCAGTGACGGGGGAGTCTATGGCTACACCTTC	CASSDGGVYGYTF
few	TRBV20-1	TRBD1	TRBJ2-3	TGCAGTGCTGAACTATCGTCGGACAGGGTGTTTTCAGATACGCAGTATTTT	CSAELSSDRVFSDTQYF
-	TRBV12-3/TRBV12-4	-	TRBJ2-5	TGTGCCAGCAGCCAGACTATGGTGACGGAGACCCAGTACTTC	CASSQTMVTETQYF
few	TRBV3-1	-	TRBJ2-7	TGTGCCAGCAGCCGCGGAATGGGGCAGGACTACGAGCAGTACTTC	CASSRGMGQDYEQYF
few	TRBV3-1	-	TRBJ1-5	TGTGCCAGCAGCCAAGATAGGCAGCCCCAGCATTTT	CASSQDRQPQHF
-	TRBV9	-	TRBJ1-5	TGTGCCAGCAGCGTCGGTATAGCGGGTAATCAGCCCCAGCATTTT	CASSVGIAGNQPQHF
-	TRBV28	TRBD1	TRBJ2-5	TGTGCCAGCCGCAGGGGGCCAGAGACCCAGTACTTC	CASRRGPETQYF
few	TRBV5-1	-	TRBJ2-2	TGCGCCAGCAGCTTGGCCGTTGCCGGGGAGCTGTTTTTT	CASSLAVAGELFF
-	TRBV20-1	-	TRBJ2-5	TGCAGTGCTAGAGTTACGCAAGAGACCCAGTACTTC	CSARVTQETQYF
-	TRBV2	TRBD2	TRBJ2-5	TGTGCCATCGGCGGGACTAGCGGGAGGGGGGTACAAGAGACCCAGTACTTC	CAIGGTSGRGVQETQYF
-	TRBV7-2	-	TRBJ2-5	TGTGCCAGCAGCCCCAGGGGGGGAGGGACCCAGTACTTC	CASSPRGGGTQYF